The present T cell receptor beta chain was sequenced within a study of shared T cell receptors in the human thymus (dated by TCRdb to 2020 to 2023). As for the study more broadly: The study examined how self-reactive, shared T-cell receptor alpha chains are generated in the human thymus.

Taken from the germline V gene, the CDR1 and CDR2 loops are SNHLY and FYNNEI. The trim is 1 base for V and 0 bases for J, with a gap of 10 bases between the germline ends. From the cysteine through the phenylalanine, the CDR3 covers 16 amino acids. Solely the CDR3 DNA is kept, with 48 bases framed from the first base. Library preparation employed the immunoSEQ multiplex PCR assay. TCRdb took over this immuneACCESS table, retaining in-frame rearrangements with V and J assigned. Such tables are incomplete; in checked studies, under half of the missing clones stem from an unresolved V gene, and the remainder is unexplained. The sample yields under 450,000 clones; about 95% were counted once. Roughly 0.021% of the sample is taken by the ten largest. About this clone itself: No cognate antigen has been identified for it. Nothing much larger sits one base from this clone, and base qualities are not available.

Material for sequencing was thymocytes. The rearranged chain carries TRBV2 and TRBJ1-3; no D gene call is confident. The clonotype originates from a human donor. The CDR3 has the sequence CASSEVNRRSGNTIYF. The sequenced DNA is TGTGCCAGCAGTGAAGTGAACCGGCGCTCTGGAAACACCATATATTTT.